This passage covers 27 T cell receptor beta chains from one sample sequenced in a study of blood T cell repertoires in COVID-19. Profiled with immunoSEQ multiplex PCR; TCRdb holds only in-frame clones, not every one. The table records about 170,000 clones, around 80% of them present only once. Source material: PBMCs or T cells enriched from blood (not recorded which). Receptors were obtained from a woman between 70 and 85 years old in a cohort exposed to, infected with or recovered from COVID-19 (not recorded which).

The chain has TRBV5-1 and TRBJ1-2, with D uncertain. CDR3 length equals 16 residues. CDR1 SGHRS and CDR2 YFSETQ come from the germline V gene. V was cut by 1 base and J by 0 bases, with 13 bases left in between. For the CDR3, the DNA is TGCGCCAGCAGCTTGTCCCCCCCCTCTACTAACTATGGCTACACCTTC. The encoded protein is CASSLSPPSTNYGYTF.

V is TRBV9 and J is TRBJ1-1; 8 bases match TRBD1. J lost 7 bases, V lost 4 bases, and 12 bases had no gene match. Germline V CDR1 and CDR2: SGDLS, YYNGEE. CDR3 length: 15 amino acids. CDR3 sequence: CASSRGGVGQGEAFF. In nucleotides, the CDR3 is TGTGCCAGCAGCAGGGGGGGCGTAGGACAGGGTGAAGCTTTCTTT.

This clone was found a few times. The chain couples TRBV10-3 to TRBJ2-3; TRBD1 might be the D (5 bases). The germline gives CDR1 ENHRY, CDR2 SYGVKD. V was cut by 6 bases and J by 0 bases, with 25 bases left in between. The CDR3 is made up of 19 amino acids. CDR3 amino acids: CAIRTDGPRAGQSTDTQYF. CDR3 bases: TGTGCCATCAGGACAGACGGCCCCCGGGCAGGACAAAGCACAGATACGCAGTATTTT.

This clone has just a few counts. The CDR3 protein is CASSRRGPAEAFF. The CDR3 coding sequence is TGTGCCAGCAGCCGGAGGGGGCCGGCTGAAGCTTTCTTT. The chain employs TRBV7-9 and TRBJ1-1; 7 nucleotides agree with TRBD1. Trimming at V came to 5 bases and at J to 6 bases, leaving 6 bases not matched to a gene. Germline assignment: CDR1 SEHNR and CDR2 FQNEAQ (reference sequence). This CDR3 comprises 13 residues.

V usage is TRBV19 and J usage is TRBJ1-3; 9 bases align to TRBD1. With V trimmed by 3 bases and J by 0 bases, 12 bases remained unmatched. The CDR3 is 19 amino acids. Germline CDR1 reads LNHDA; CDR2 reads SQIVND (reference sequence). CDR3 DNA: TGTGCCAGTAGTATTGTGTGGACAGGGGACTCCCGCTCTGGAAACACCATATATTTT. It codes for CASSIVWTGDSRSGNTIYF.

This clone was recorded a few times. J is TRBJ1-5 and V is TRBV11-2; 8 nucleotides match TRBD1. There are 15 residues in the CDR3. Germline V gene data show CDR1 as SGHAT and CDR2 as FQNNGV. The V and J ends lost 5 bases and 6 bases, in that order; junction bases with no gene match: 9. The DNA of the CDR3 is TGTGCCAGCAGCATCGGACAGGGCTGGGGTCAGCCCCAGCATTTT. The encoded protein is CASSIGQGWGQPQHF.

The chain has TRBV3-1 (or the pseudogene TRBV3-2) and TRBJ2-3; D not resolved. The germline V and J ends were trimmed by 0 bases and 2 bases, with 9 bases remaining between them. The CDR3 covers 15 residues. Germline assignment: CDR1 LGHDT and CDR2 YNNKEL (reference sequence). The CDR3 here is CASSQEPSSTDTQYF. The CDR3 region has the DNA TGTGCCAGCAGCCAAGAACCGAGTTCCACAGATACGCAGTATTTT.

CDR3 in DNA: TGTGCCACCAGTGATGCGGCCGGGGGATGGGAGCAGTTCTTC. This translates into CATSDAAGGWEQFF. The J gene is TRBJ2-1, the V gene TRBV24-1, with D perhaps matching TRBD2 (6 bases). The CDR3 totals 14 residues. V was shortened by 3 bases and J by 10 bases, with 15 bases between the two germline ends. Germline-derived CDR1 and CDR2 are KGHDR and SFDVKD.

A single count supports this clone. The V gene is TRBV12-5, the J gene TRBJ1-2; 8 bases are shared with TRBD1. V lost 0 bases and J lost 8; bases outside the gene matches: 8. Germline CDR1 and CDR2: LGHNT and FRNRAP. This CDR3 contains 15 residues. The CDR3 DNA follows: TGTGCTAGTGGTTTGGTACTGGGACAGGATGGAGGCTACACCTTC. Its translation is CASGLVLGQDGGYTF.

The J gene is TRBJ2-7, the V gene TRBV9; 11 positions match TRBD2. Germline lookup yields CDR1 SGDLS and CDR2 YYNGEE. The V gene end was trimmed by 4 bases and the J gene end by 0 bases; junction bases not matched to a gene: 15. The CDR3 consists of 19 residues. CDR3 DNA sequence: TGTGCCAGCAGCCCTCCCTCCGGGACTAGCGGCCCTAGCTCCTACGAGCAGTACTTC. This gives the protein CASSPPSGTSGPSSYEQYF. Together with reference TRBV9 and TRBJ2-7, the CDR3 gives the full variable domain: DSGVTQTPKHLITATGQRVTLRCSPRSGDLSVYWYQQSLDQGLQFLIQYYNGEERAKGNILERFSAQQFPDLHSELNLSSLELGDSALYFCASSPPSGTSGPSSYEQYFGPGTRLTVT.

The CDR3 here is CASSIGAGYEQYF. The CDR3 DNA reads TGTGCCAGTAGTATAGGAGCGGGCTACGAGCAGTACTTC. The J gene is TRBJ2-7, the V gene TRBV19; perhaps TRBD2 as D (6 bases). Trimming pared 1 base from V and 3 bases from J, leaving 7 bases between. The CDR3 consists of 13 residues. Germline V CDR1 and CDR2: LNHDA, SQIVND (reference sequence). The full variable domain, its missing parts supplied by reference TRBV19 and TRBJ2-7, is DGGITQSPKYLFRKEGQNVTLSCEQNLNHDAMYWYRQDPGQGLRLIYYSQIVNDFQKGDIAEGYSVSREKKESFPLTVTSAQKNPTAFYLCASSIGAGYEQYFGPGTRLTVT.

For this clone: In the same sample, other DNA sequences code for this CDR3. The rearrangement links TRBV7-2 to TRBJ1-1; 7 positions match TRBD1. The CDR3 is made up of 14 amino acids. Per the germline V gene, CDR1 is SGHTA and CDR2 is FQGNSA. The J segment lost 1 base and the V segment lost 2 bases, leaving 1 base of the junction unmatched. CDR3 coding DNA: TGTGCCAGCAGCTTAAGGACAGGGAACACTGAAGCTTTCTTT. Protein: CASSLRTGNTEAFF.

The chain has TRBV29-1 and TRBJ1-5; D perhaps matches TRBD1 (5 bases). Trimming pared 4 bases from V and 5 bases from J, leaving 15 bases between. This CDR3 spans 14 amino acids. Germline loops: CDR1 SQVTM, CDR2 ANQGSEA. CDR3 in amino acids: CSVVWGDGDQPQHF. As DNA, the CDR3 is TGCAGCGTTGTGTGGGGGGACGGGGATCAGCCCCAGCATTTT. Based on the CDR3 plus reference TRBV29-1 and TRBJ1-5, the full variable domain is SAVISQKPSRDICQRGTSLTIQCQVDSQVTMMFWYRQQPGQSLTLIATANQGSEATYESGFVIDKFPISRPNLTFSTLTVSNMSPEDSSIYLCSVVWGDGDQPQHFGDGTRLSIL.

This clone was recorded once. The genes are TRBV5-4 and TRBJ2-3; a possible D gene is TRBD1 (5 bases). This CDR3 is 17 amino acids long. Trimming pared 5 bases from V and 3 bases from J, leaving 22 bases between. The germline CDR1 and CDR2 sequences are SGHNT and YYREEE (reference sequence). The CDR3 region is CASSSSAAQGGTDTQYF. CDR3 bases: TGTGCCAGCAGTTCTTCCGCTGCCCAGGGTGGGACAGATACGCAGTATTTT. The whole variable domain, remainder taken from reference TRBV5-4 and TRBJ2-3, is ETGVTQSPTHLIKTRGQQVTLRCSSQSGHNTVSWYQQALGQGPQFIFQYYREEENGRGNFPPRFSGLQFPNYSSELNVNALELDDSALYLCASSSSAAQGGTDTQYFGPGTRLTVL.

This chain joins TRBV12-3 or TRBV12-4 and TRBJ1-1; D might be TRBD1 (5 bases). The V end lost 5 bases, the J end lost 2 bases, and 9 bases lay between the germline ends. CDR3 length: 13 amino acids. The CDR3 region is CASSRQINTEAFF. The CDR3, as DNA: TGTGCCAGCAGTCGACAGATAAACACTGAAGCTTTCTTT.

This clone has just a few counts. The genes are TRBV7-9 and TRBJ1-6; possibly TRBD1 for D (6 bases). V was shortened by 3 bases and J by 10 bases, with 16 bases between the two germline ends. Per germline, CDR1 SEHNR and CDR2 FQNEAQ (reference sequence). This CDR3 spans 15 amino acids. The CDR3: CASSFRGGLGSPLHF. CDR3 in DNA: TGTGCCAGCAGCTTTCGCGGGGGGCTGGGGTCACCCCTCCACTTT.

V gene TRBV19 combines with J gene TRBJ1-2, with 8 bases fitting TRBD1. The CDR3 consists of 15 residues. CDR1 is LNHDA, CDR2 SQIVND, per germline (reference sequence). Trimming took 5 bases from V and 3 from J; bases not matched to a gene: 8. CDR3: CASSEGRGLDYGYTF. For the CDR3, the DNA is TGTGCCAGTAGTGAAGGCAGGGGGCTCGACTATGGCTACACCTTC.

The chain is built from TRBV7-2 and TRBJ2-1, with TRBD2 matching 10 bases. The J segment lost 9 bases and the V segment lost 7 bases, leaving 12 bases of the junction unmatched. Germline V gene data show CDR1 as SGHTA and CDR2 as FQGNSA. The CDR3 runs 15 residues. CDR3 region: CASNLLPASGGEQFF. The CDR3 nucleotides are TGTGCCAGCAACCTACTCCCGGCTAGCGGGGGTGAGCAGTTCTTC.

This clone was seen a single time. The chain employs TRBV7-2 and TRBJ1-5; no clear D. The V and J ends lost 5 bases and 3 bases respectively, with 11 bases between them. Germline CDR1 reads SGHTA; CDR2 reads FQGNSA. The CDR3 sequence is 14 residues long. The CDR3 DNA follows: TGTGCCAGCAGCATCGGTGTTAACAATCAGCCCCAGCATTTT. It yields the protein CASSIGVNNQPQHF.

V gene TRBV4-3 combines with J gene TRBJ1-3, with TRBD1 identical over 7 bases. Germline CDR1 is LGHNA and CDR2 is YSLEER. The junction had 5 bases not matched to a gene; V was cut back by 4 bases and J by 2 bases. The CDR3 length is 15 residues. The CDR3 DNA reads TGCGCCAGCAGCCTCGACCAGGGGGCTGGAAACACCATATATTTT. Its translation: CASSLDQGAGNTIYF.

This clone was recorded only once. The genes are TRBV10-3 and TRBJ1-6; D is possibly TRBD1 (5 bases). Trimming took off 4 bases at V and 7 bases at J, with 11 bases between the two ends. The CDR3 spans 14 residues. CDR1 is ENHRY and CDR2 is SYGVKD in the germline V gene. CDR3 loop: CAISALDTNSPLHF. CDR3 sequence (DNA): TGTGCCATCAGTGCTTTGGACACCAATTCACCCCTCCACTTT.

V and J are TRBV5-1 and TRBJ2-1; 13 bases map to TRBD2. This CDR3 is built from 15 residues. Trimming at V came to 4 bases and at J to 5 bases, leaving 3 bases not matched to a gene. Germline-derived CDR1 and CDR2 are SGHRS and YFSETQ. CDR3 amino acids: CASSGTSGTNNEQFF. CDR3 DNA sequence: TGCGCCAGCAGCGGGACTAGCGGGACAAACAATGAGCAGTTCTTC.

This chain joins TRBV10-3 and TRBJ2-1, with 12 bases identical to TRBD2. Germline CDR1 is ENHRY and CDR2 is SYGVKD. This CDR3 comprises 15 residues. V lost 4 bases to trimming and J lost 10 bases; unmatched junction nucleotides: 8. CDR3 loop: CAISGLAGDSTEQFF. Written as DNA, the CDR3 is TGTGCCATCAGTGGACTAGCGGGAGACTCAACCGAGCAGTTCTTC.

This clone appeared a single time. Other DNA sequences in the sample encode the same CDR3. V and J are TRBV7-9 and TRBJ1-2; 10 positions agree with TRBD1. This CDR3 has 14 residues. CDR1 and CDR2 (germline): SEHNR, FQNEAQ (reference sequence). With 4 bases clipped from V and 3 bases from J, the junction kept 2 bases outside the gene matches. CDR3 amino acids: CASSSGTGDYGYTF. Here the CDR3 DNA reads TGTGCCAGCAGCTCCGGGACAGGGGACTATGGCTACACCTTC.

CDR3 nucleotides: TGTGCCAGTGCGCCACTTGGACAGACTGAGCAGTTCTTC. This encodes CASAPLGQTEQFF. The rearrangement joins TRBV12-3 or TRBV12-4 to TRBJ2-1; TRBD1 is a possible D gene (6 bases). The CDR3 has 13 amino acids. V was trimmed by 9 bases and J by 9 bases, leaving 18 bases between them.

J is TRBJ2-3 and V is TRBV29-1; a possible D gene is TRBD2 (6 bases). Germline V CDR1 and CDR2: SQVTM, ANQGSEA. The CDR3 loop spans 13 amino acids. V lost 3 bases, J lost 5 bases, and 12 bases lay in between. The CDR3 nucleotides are TGCAGCGTTGATGTGGACTACAGAGATACGCAGTATTTT. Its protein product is CSVDVDYRDTQYF.

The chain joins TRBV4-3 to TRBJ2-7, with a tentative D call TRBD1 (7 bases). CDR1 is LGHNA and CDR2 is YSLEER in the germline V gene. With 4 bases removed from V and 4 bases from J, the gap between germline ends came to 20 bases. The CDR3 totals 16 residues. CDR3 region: CASSPRWPPGGYEQYF. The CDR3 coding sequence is TGCGCCAGCAGCCCAAGATGGCCTCCAGGGGGGTACGAGCAGTACTTC.